This T cell receptor beta chain was found in a study of Ad26.COV2.S vaccination and SARS-CoV-2 variants. Turning to the study itself: Vaccine-arm donor from the placebo-controlled COV1001 Ad26.COV2.S trial. Study-wide results and limits: A substantial breadth of spike-specific CD8+ and CD4+ T cell responses after vaccination has been reported.

TCRdb's copy holds only in-frame clones and misses some; the assay was immunoSEQ multiplex PCR. The sample has 240,000 or so clones, more than 75% seen once. Worth noting for this clone: The antigen is undetermined.

The CDR3 is 14 residues long. Germline values: CDR1 SGHTA, CDR2 FQGTGA. Deletions cut 2 bases from V and 7 bases from J, with 12 bases between. Sample treatment: 19 received Ad26.COV2.S at low or high dose, single or two shots; about 5 received placebo; per-sample allocation not given. Following the first vaccine or placebo injection, samples were taken on day 63. This adult donor, from Boston, was 18-55 years old. The J gene is TRBJ2-1, the V gene TRBV7-3; tentative D call: TRBD1 (6 bases). The sequencing here drew on peripheral blood, taken in a trial of Ad26.COV2.S vaccine versus placebo. This receptor was obtained from a person between 18 and 59 years old who received the Ad26.COV2.S COVID-19 vaccine or a placebo. As DNA, the CDR3 is TGTGCCAGCAGCTTAGGACAGAGTTATAATGAGCAGTTCTTC. Translation gives CASSLGQSYNEQFF.